The clone carrying this TCR beta chain was counted between two and nine times. The sample originates from a study of T-cell reconstitution after alpha-beta-depleted transplantation in children. Library preparation (for TCRbeta) was performed with unique molecular identifiers. TCRdb analysed the PCR reads with MiXCR anew, one entry per CDR3 protein. The sample lists a few hundred thousand distinct CDR3 sequences, about 18% occurring once. The CDR3 spans 13 residues. Trimming took 4 bases from V and 0 from J, leaving 8 bases between them. CDR1 and CDR2 from the germline V gene are SGHRS and YFSETQ. This specimen consisted of PBMCs from the stem cell graft donor, obtained from the stem cell graft. The TCR comes from a human donor who donated a stem cell graft to a child with acute lymphoblastic leukemia. The chain combines TRBV5-1 with TRBJ2-7, with a tentative D call TRBD2 (6 bases). The CDR3 DNA follows: TGCGCCAGCAGCCGACTAGTCTCCTACGAGCAGTACTTC. Translation gives CASSRLVSYEQYF. Full variable domain (missing parts from reference TRBV5-1 and TRBJ2-7): KAGVTQTPRYLIKTRGQQVTLSCSPISGHRSVSWYQQTPGQGLQFLFEYFSETQRNKGNFPGRFSGRQFSNSRSEMNVSTLELGDSALYLCASSRLVSYEQYFGPGTRLTVT.